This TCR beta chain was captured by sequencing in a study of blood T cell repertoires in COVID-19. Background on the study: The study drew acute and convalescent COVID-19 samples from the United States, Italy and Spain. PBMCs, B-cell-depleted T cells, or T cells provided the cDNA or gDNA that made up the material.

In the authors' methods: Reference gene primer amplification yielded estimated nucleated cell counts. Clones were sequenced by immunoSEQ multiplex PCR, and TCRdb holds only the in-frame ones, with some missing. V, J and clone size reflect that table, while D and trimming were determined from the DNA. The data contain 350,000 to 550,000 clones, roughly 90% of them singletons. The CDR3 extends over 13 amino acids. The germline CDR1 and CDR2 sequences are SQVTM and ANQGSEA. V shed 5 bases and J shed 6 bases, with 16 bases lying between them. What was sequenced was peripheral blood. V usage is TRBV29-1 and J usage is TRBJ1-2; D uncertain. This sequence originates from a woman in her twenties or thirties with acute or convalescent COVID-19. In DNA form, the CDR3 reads TGCAGCGTTTACCTTGGAGGGTTCCATGGCTACACCTTC. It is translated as CSVYLGGFHGYTF.